The T cell receptor (beta chain) described here comes from a study of cytomegalovirus exposure and HLA in healthy donors. The PCR was carried out with 60 Vbeta primers and 13 Jbeta primers. Generated by immunoSEQ multiplex PCR, the TCRdb table keeps only in-frame clones and is missing some. Of 100,000 to 150,000 clones in the sample, almost 85% were seen once. Germline assignment: CDR1 ENHRY and CDR2 SYGVKD. V lost 1 base to trimming and J lost 5 bases, with 10 bases between them. This CDR3 is 14 amino acids long. V and J are TRBV10-3 and TRBJ2-3, with unresolved D. The clonotype originates from a boy younger than 10 in good health and CMV-seronegative. Specimen: PBMCs. CDR3 bases: TGTGCCATCAGTGAGTTCGGAGCAAAAGATACGCAGTATTTT. Translated: CAISEFGAKDTQYF.